Below, 29 T cell receptor beta chains from the same sample are listed, as sequenced in a study of OX40 agonist ivuxolimab in advanced cancers. Produced via immunoSEQ multiplex PCR; TCRdb's table is partial and in-frame only. The sample gives 40,000 or so clones, roughly 80% of which show up once; 20% to 25% is in the top ten. Sequencing used CD4+ or CD8+ T cells sorted from blood, obtained in a trial of the OX40 agonist ivuxolimab. The receptors stem from an adult with an advanced solid tumor such as melanoma, head and neck, liver or kidney cancer.

The chain has TRBV14 and TRBJ2-5, with 7 positions matching TRBD1. The assigned J gene may be wrong: the sequence end matches TRBJ2-7 better. This CDR3 has 17 residues. Germline V gives CDR1 SGHDN, CDR2 FVKESK. The CDR3 nucleotides read TGTGCCAGCAGCCCCTTTAAATTATGGGACAGAAAATACGAGCAGTACTTC. Protein sequence: CASSPFKLWDRKYEQYF.

In nucleotides, the CDR3 is TGTGCCAGCAGTTTAAACGTCGGGACAGGCTATGGCTACACCTTC. Its protein product is CASSLNVGTGYGYTF. This chain joins TRBV28 and TRBJ1-2, with 8 positions matching TRBD1. V shed 2 bases, J shed 4 bases, and the junction held 6 bases outside the gene matches. Germline V gene lookup returns CDR1 MDHEN and CDR2 SYDVKM. The CDR3 is 15 residues long.

V and J are TRBV5-6 and TRBJ1-2; the match to TRBD1 covers 7 bases. The length of the CDR3 is 13 residues. Germline-derived CDR1 and CDR2 are SGHDT and YYEEEE. J gave up 4 bases and V 3 bases, and 3 bases lay outside the gene matches. The CDR3 DNA reads as TGTGCCAGCAGCTCGACAGGGACCTATGGCTACACCTTC. This translates into CASSSTGTYGYTF. The entire variable domain, with the rest obtained from reference TRBV5-6 and TRBJ1-2, is as follows: DAGVTQSPTHLIKTRGQQVTLRCSPKSGHDTVSWYQQALGQGPQFIFQYYEEEERQRGNFPDRFSGHQFPNYSSELNVNALLLGDSALYLCASSSTGTYGYTFGSGTRLTVV.

The count of this clone is one. The chain uses TRBV6-1 and TRBJ2-1; 10 nucleotides match TRBD1. Looked up from germline, CDR1 is MNHNS and CDR2 is SASEGT. The V and J ends lost 5 bases and 6 bases, in that order; junction bases with no gene match: 7. The CDR3 contains 15 residues. This chain's CDR3 is CASSTGTGAPNEQFF. CDR3 sequence (DNA): TGTGCCAGCAGTACCGGGACAGGGGCCCCCAATGAGCAGTTCTTC.

The J gene is TRBJ2-7, the V gene TRBV6-5, with D perhaps matching TRBD1 (7 bases). This CDR3 region has 14 residues. Looked up from germline, CDR1 is MNHEY and CDR2 is SVGAGI. The V and J ends lost 2 bases and 5 bases respectively, with 13 bases between them. The chain's CDR3 is CASSYRRGLNEQYF. The CDR3, as DNA: TGTGCCAGCAGTTACCGGAGGGGGCTTAACGAGCAGTACTTC.

The J gene is TRBJ1-6, the V gene TRBV6-4; the match to TRBD1 covers 11 bases. From germline, CDR1 is MRHNA and CDR2 SNTAGT. The CDR3 has 13 residues. The V and J ends lost 6 bases and 13 bases, in that order; junction bases with no gene match: 5. CDR3 loop: CASRRDRGFPLHF. The DNA for the CDR3 is TGTGCCAGCAGGCGGGACAGGGGGTTTCCCCTCCACTTT.

The chain carries TRBV19 and TRBJ2-7, with 10 bases identical to TRBD2. After removal of 6 bases from V and 0 bases from J, the junction contained 5 bases not matched to a gene. CDR1 and CDR2 from the germline V gene are LNHDA and SQIVND (reference sequence). CDR3 length: 15 residues. CDR3 protein: CASSPRLAGSYEQYF. The CDR3 DNA is TGTGCCAGTAGCCCCAGACTAGCGGGCTCCTACGAGCAGTACTTC.

This clone has a single count. V usage is TRBV2 and J usage is TRBJ2-5; 9 positions agree with TRBD1. CDR1 and CDR2 (germline): SNHLY, FYNNEI. The CDR3 runs 13 residues. With V trimmed by 5 bases and J by 4 bases, 2 bases remained unmatched. The DNA of the CDR3 is TGTGCCAGCAGTAGGGACAGGGTAGAGACCCAGTACTTC. Its protein product is CASSRDRVETQYF.

The CDR3 is CSVRMLVSGRKKQEQYF. As DNA, the CDR3 is TGCAGCGTTCGAATGTTGGTATCGGGTCGGAAGAAACAAGAGCAGTACTTC. The V and J genes are TRBV29-1 and TRBJ2-7; D unclear. V was pared by 5 bases and J by 7 bases, with 30 bases between. The germline gives CDR1 SQVTM, CDR2 ANQGSEA. CDR3 length equals 17 residues.

The chain recombines TRBV18 with TRBJ1-2; TRBD1 is a possible D gene (6 bases). This CDR3 is 17 amino acids long. The ends were cut back, 3 bases at V and 1 base at J, with 18 bases in the middle. CDR1 is KGHSH, CDR2 LQKENI, per germline. The CDR3 region is CASSPSRGALHNYGYTF. DNA for the CDR3: TGTGCCAGCTCACCCTCGCGGGGGGCCCTGCATAACTATGGCTACACCTTC.

The J gene is TRBJ2-7, the V gene TRBV7-9, with D perhaps matching TRBD1 or TRBD2 (5 bases each). This CDR3 contains 15 residues. With 4 bases removed from V and 3 bases from J, the gap between germline ends came to 16 bases. Germline V gene lookup returns CDR1 SEHNR and CDR2 FQNEAQ (reference sequence). The CDR3 nucleotides read TGTGCCAGCAGCTCATCCACGGGACGGTACTACGAGCAGTACTTC. Its protein product is CASSSSTGRYYEQYF. Looking up the rest from reference TRBV7-9 and TRBJ2-7 gives the full variable domain: DTGVSQNPRHKITKRGQNVTFRCDPISEHNRLYWYRQTLGQGPEFLTYFQNEAQLEKSRLLSDRFSAERPKGSFSTLEIQRTEQGDSAMYLCASSSSTGRYYEQYFGPGTRLTVT.

The chain carries TRBV28 and TRBJ1-4, with a weak D call TRBD1 (5 bases). V gave up 5 bases and J gave up 0 bases, with 16 bases separating them. This CDR3 comprises 17 residues. Germline CDR1 and CDR2: MDHEN and SYDVKM. CDR3 in DNA: TGTGCCAGCAGTCTCCTCGGGACGTCTGCAACTAATGAAAAACTGTTTTTT. Protein sequence: CASSLLGTSATNEKLFF.

This sequence joins TRBV30 and TRBJ1-2; D gene unclear. V was clipped by 4 bases and J by 4 bases, with 13 bases between them. The CDR3 has 13 residues. CDR1 and CDR2 (germline): GTSNPN, SVGIG (reference sequence). The CDR3, as DNA: TGTGCCTGGATCTCCCCGCCGACCTATGGCTACACCTTC. Translation gives CAWISPPTYGYTF.

V usage is TRBV7-3 and J usage is TRBJ2-5; the D gene is possibly TRBD1 (6 bases). The germline CDR1 and CDR2 sequences are SGHTA and FQGTGA. CDR3 length: 15 residues. Trimming stripped 5 bases from V and 4 bases from J, with 17 bases between. CDR3 residues: CASSGYRERGETQYF. The DNA for the CDR3 is TGTGCCAGCAGCGGCTACAGGGAGCGAGGAGAGACCCAGTACTTC.

The sample holds a few counts of this clone. This chain joins TRBV7-9 and TRBJ2-2, with D maybe TRBD2 (7 bases). The CDR3 is 16 residues long. In germline, CDR1 is SEHNR, CDR2 FQNEAQ (reference sequence). The V and J ends lost 4 bases and 3 bases respectively, with 15 bases between them. CDR3 bases: TGTGCCAGCAGCTATCGGCGGGGGCGGGACACCGGGGAGCTGTTTTTT. Its translation: CASSYRRGRDTGELFF.

This chain connects TRBV7-2 to TRBJ2-3; 10 bases agree with TRBD1. The junction had 11 bases not matched to a gene; V was cut back by 5 bases and J by 6 bases. This CDR3 is 16 amino acids long. Germline lookup yields CDR1 SGHTA and CDR2 FQGNSA. Here the CDR3 DNA reads TGTGCCAGCAGCAAAACCGGGACAGGGGTCGGCGATACGCAGTATTTT. Amino acids: CASSKTGTGVGDTQYF.

J is TRBJ1-3 and V is TRBV6-5; D call uncertain. V lost 4 bases and J lost 7, with 11 bases in between. CDR1 and CDR2 from the germline V gene are MNHEY and SVGAGI. This CDR3 contains 13 residues. The chain's CDR3 is CASSLYAGNTIYF. CDR3 nucleotides: TGTGCCAGCAGTTTGTATGCCGGGAACACCATATATTTT.

This sequence joins TRBV11-3 and TRBJ2-7; maybe TRBD1 (6 bases). CDR1 SGHNT and CDR2 YENEEA come from the germline V gene. Trimming removed 4 bases from V and 8 bases from J, with 15 bases in between. The CDR3 loop spans 13 amino acids. This CDR3 reads CASSSVITGKQYF. CDR3 DNA sequence: TGTGCCAGCAGCTCCGTTATCACAGGGAAGCAGTACTTC.

This clone was detected only once. The chain combines TRBV7-9 with TRBJ1-1; D not certain. Germline V lookup: CDR1 SEHNR, CDR2 FQNEAQ (reference sequence). This CDR3 is 13 amino acids long. V was shortened by 8 bases and J by 0 bases, with 10 bases between the two germline ends. The CDR3 nucleotides are TGTGCCAGCTCCCAAAACATGAACACTGAAGCTTTCTTT. It encodes CASSQNMNTEAFF. Using reference TRBV7-9 and TRBJ1-1 for the parts outside the CDR3, the full variable domain is DTGVSQNPRHKITKRGQNVTFRCDPISEHNRLYWYRQTLGQGPEFLTYFQNEAQLEKSRLLSDRFSAERPKGSFSTLEIQRTEQGDSAMYLCASSQNMNTEAFFGQGTRLTVV.

This rearrangement joins TRBV5-4 to TRBJ1-2; the D gene is possibly TRBD1 (5 bases). Germline V gene lookup returns CDR1 SGHNT and CDR2 YYREEE (reference sequence). V gave up 0 bases and J gave up 7 bases, with 19 bases separating them. This CDR3 has 16 residues. For the CDR3, the DNA is TGTGCCAGCAGCTTGGAGTTAACGGGGCAGTCGGGTGGCTACACCTTC. It specifies CASSLELTGQSGGYTF.

V is TRBV7-6 and J is TRBJ1-2; a weak D match, TRBD1 (6 bases). The CDR3 is 16 residues long. Trimming shortened V by 5 bases and J by 3 bases, and 19 bases separated the two germline ends. Germline CDR1 is SGHVS and CDR2 is FNYEAQ. The CDR3 DNA reads as TGTGCCAGCAGCCCTCTGGGGGGCAACGACCACTATGGCTACACCTTC. This gives the protein CASSPLGGNDHYGYTF.

This clone has only one observation. J is TRBJ1-1 and V is TRBV15; D not resolved. Deletions cut 1 base from V and 3 bases from J, with 9 bases between. Germline lookup yields CDR1 LNHNV and CDR2 YYDKDF (reference sequence). The CDR3 sequence is 14 residues long. CDR3 nucleotide sequence: TGTGCCACCAGCAGAGGTGCCGTGTACACTGAAGCTTTCTTT. It encodes CATSRGAVYTEAFF.

This clone came up once. The rearrangement joins TRBV21-1 to TRBJ1-1. TRBV21-1 is classified as a pseudogene. This CDR3 has 14 amino acids. Written as DNA, the CDR3 is TGTGCCAGCAATTTTCGGGGGTTGAACACTGAAGCTTTCTTT. The encoded protein is CASNFRGLNTEAFF.

J is TRBJ1-1 and V is TRBV15; no definite D call. V gave up 0 bases and J gave up 1 base, with 9 bases separating them. Per the germline V gene, CDR1 is LNHNV and CDR2 is YYDKDF (reference sequence). This CDR3 spans 15 amino acids. The CDR3 is CATSRDPNQNTEAFF. CDR3 coding DNA: TGTGCCACCAGCAGAGATCCCAACCAGAACACTGAAGCTTTCTTT.

The V and J genes are TRBV4-2 and TRBJ2-1, with 7 bases lining up with TRBD2. The germline V gene has CDR1 LGHNA and CDR2 YNFKEQ. With 2 bases clipped from V and 8 bases from J, the junction kept 9 bases outside the gene matches. This CDR3 is 15 amino acids long. The CDR3 sequence: CASSQIGLVLDEQFF. DNA for the CDR3: TGTGCCAGCAGCCAAATCGGACTAGTTTTGGATGAGCAGTTCTTC.

The J gene is TRBJ2-7, the V gene TRBV4-1; a possible D gene is TRBD2 (6 bases). V was shortened by 3 bases and J by 5 bases, with 23 bases between the two germline ends. This CDR3 region has 17 residues. Germline CDR1 and CDR2: MGHRA and YSYEKL. This CDR3 is CASSHLFSRRGRHEQYF. The DNA of the CDR3 is TGCGCCAGCAGCCATCTCTTCTCCCGGCGGGGACGACACGAGCAGTACTTC.

The gene calls are TRBV7-8 and TRBJ2-7; D ambiguous. Trimming left V 1 base short and J 6 bases short, with 7 bases between. Germline V gives CDR1 SGHVS, CDR2 FQNEAQ. The CDR3 runs 12 residues. CDR3 region: CASSLGKVEQYF. The CDR3, as DNA: TGTGCCAGCAGCTTAGGAAAGGTCGAGCAGTACTTC.

Here the CDR3 reads CASSLLPKNTEAFF. As DNA, the CDR3 is TGCGCCAGCAGCCTTCTCCCCAAGAACACTGAAGCTTTCTTT. The chain links TRBV4-3 to TRBJ1-1; D unclear. Germline V gene sequence: CDR1 LGHNA, CDR2 YSLEER. The CDR3 extends over 14 amino acids. The V gene lost 4 bases and the J gene lost 1 base, with 10 bases spanning the gap.

The gene calls are TRBV7-9 and TRBJ1-2; D is perhaps TRBD1 (6 bases). V lost 4 bases and J 4 bases, leaving 19 bases between the germline ends. CDR3 size: 16 residues. CDR1 is SEHNR, CDR2 FQNEAQ, per germline (reference sequence). The chain's CDR3 is CASSSRTAWDTYGYTF. The CDR3 coding sequence is TGTGCCAGCAGCTCCAGGACAGCCTGGGATACCTATGGCTACACCTTC.